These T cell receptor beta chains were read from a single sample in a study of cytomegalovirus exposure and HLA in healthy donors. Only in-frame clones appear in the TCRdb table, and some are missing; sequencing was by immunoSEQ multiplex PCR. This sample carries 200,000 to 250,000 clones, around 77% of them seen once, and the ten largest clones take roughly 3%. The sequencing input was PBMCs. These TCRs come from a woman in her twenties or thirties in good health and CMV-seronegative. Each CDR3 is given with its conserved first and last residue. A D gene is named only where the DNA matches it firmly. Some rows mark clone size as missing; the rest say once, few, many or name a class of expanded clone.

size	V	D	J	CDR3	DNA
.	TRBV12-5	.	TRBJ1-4	CASGFSRRGLFF	TGTGCTAGTGGTTTTTCCCGACGCGGACTGTTTTTT
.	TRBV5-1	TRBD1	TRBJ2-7	CASSLEDRGGYEQYF	TGCGCCAGCAGCTTGGAGGACAGGGGTGGTTACGAGCAGTACTTC
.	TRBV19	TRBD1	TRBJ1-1	CASSLGQGNTEAFF	TGTGCCAGTAGTTTGGGACAGGGGAACACTGAAGCTTTCTTT
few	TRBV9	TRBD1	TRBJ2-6	CASSAGTGPLSGANVLTF	TGTGCCAGCAGCGCCGGGACAGGCCCCCTCTCTGGGGCCAACGTCCTGACTTTC
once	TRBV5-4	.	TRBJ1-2	CASRKGQAEGYTF	TGTGCCAGCAGAAAAGGACAAGCTGAGGGCTACACCTTC
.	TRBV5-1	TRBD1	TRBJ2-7	CASSFAGTGDEQYF	TGCGCCAGCAGCTTCGCCGGGACAGGGGACGAGCAGTACTTC
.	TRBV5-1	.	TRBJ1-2	CASSSETAPYGYTF	TGCGCCAGCAGCTCCGAGACAGCGCCCTATGGCTACACCTTC
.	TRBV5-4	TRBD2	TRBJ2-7	CASSSSLAGYQEQYF	TGTGCCAGCAGCTCCTCACTAGCGGGATACCAAGAGCAGTACTTC
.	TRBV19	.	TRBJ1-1	CASRRRGLTEAFF	TGTGCCAGTAGGCGGAGAGGGTTGACTGAAGCTTTCTTT
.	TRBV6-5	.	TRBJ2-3	CASSYTGVTDTQYF	TGTGCCAGCAGTTACACGGGGGTAACAGATACGCAGTATTTT
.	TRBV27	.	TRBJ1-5	CASSLRGSHQPQHF	TGTGCCAGCAGTTTACGAGGCAGCCATCAGCCCCAGCATTTT
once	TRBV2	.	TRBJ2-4	CASYRENIQYF	TGTGCCAGCTACAGAGAAAACATTCAGTACTTC
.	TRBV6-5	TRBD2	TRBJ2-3	CASGASGSTDTQYF	TGTGCCAGTGGAGCTAGCGGTAGCACAGATACGCAGTATTTT
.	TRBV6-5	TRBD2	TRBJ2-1	CASSIAGEDYNEQFF	TGTGCCAGCAGTATAGCGGGAGAAGACTACAATGAGCAGTTCTTC
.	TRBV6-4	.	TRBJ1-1	CASSDLTRNRAEAFF	TGTGCCAGCAGTGACTTAACGAGGAACCGGGCTGAAGCTTTCTTT
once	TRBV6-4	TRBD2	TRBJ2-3	CASSGLAGEADTQYF	TGTGCCAGCAGTGGCTTGGCGGGAGAGGCAGATACGCAGTATTTT
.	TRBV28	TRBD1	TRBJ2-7	CASSWAGTVHYEQYF	TGTGCCAGCAGTTGGGCCGGGACAGTTCACTACGAGCAGTACTTC
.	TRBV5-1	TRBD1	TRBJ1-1	CASSRKGQGAEGEAFF	TGCGCCAGCAGCCGGAAGGGACAGGGGGCAGAGGGTGAAGCTTTCTTT
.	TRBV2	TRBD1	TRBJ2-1	CASSRDRVHNEQFF	TGTGCCAGCAGTAGAGACAGGGTCCACAATGAGCAGTTCTTC
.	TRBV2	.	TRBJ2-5	CASGREQETQYF	TGTGCCAGCGGTCGGGAGCAAGAGACCCAGTACTTC
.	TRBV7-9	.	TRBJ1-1	CASSPLKPTEAFF	TGTGCCAGCAGCCCCCTTAAGCCCACTGAAGCTTTCTTT
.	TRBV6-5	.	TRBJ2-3	CASRSGNTDTQYF	TGTGCCAGCAGGAGCGGAAACACAGATACGCAGTATTTT
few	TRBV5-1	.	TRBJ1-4	CASSQGTENEKLFF	TGCGCCAGCAGCCAGGGGACGGAGAATGAAAAACTGTTTTTT
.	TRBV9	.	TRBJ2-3	CASSVRERDTQYF	TGTGCCAGCAGCGTACGGGAGAGAGATACGCAGTATTTT
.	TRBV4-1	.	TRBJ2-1	CASSRLQGNEQFF	TGCGCCAGCAGCCGTTTACAGGGTAATGAGCAGTTCTTC